These 5 T cell receptor beta chains came from one sample sequenced in a study of T cell changes during pregnancy in multiple sclerosis. Clones were read by immunoSEQ multiplex PCR, and TCRdb kept only the in-frame ones, dropping some. Of about 51,000 clones listed, around 94% are singletons. Sequences were derived from CD4+ T cells from peripheral blood mononuclear cells, sampled in the third trimester of pregnancy. The receptor set was obtained from a female donor with multiple sclerosis, enrolled in a pregnancy study.

The chain joins TRBV7-9 to TRBJ1-3; unclear D gene. Germline-derived CDR1 and CDR2 are SEHNR and FQNEAQ (reference sequence). CDR3 length: 15 amino acids. V was pared by 1 base and J by 3 bases, with 10 bases between. In nucleotides, the CDR3 is TGTGCCAGCAGCTTAGTATCGGGGTATGGAAACACCATATATTTT. Translated: CASSLVSGYGNTIYF.

The gene calls are TRBV7-6 and TRBJ2-5, with 8 bases identical to TRBD2. Germline V gene lookup returns CDR1 SGHVS and CDR2 FNYEAQ. CDR3 length: 15 amino acids. Trimming cost V 3 bases and J 2 bases; bases outside gene matches: 5. This chain's CDR3 is CASSLLAGPQETQYF. The CDR3 DNA sequence: TGTGCCAGCAGCTTGTTAGCGGGACCTCAAGAGACCCAGTACTTC. Looking up the rest from reference TRBV7-6 and TRBJ2-5 gives the full variable domain: GAGVSQSPRYKVTKRGQDVALRCDPISGHVSLYWYRQALGQGPEFLTYFNYEAQQDKSGLPNDRFSAERPEGSISTLTIQRTEQRDSAMYRCASSLLAGPQETQYFGPGTRLLVL.

This rearrangement joins TRBV7-3 to TRBJ2-2; TRBD1 might be the D (5 bases). The CDR3 has 13 amino acids. Per the germline V gene, CDR1 is SGHTA and CDR2 is FQGTGA. V was trimmed by 5 bases and J by 6 bases, leaving 10 bases between them. The CDR3 reads CASSPVGAGELFF. As DNA, the CDR3 is TGTGCCAGCAGCCCAGTAGGGGCCGGGGAGCTGTTTTTT.

This chain links TRBV2 with TRBJ2-1; 8 bases are a match to TRBD1. CDR3 length: 14 amino acids. V trimming: 3 bases; J trimming: 6 bases; junction bases outside the gene matches: 4. Germline CDR1 and CDR2: SNHLY and FYNNEI. In DNA, the CDR3 is TGTGCCAGCAGTGATTCCAGGGGGCTCAATGAGCAGTTCTTC. Translating it yields CASSDSRGLNEQFF.

V and J are TRBV5-1 and TRBJ2-7; possibly TRBD2 for D (5 bases). This CDR3 has 15 amino acids. V was cut by 6 bases and J by 2 bases, with 18 bases left in between. Germline CDR1 and CDR2: SGHRS and YFSETQ. The CDR3 region has the DNA TGCGCCAGCACCTCAACGACGGGAAAACCCTACGAGCAGTACTTC. Residues: CASTSTTGKPYEQYF.